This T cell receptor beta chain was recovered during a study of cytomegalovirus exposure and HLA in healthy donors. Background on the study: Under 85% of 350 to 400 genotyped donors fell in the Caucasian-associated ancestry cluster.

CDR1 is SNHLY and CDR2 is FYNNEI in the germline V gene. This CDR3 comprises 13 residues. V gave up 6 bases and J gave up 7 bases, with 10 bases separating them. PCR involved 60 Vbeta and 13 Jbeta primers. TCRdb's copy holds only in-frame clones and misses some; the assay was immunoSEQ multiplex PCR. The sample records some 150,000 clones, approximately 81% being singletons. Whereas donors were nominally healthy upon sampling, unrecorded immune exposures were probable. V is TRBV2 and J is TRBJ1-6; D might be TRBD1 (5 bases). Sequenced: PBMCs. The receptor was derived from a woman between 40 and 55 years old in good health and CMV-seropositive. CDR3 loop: CASRGQFNSPLHF. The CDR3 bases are TGTGCCAGCAGGGGGCAGTTCAATTCACCCCTCCACTTT.